This T cell receptor beta chain was recorded in a study of OX40 agonist ivuxolimab in advanced cancers. Study-wide background: As their treatment, patients were administered ivuxolimab, an agonistic anti-OX40 (CD134) antibody.

V lost 1 base, J lost 5 bases, and 11 bases lay in between. Germline CDR1 is SGHAT and CDR2 is FQNNGV. The CDR3 loop spans 15 amino acids. Libraries were prepared by immunoSEQ multiplex PCR; TCRdb keeps only in-frame clonotypes and omits some of them. Of 15,000 to 20,000 clones listed, approximately 85% are singletons. The starting material was CD4+ or CD8+ T cells sorted from blood, obtained in a trial of the OX40 agonist ivuxolimab. V and J are TRBV11-2 and TRBJ1-4; tentative D call: TRBD1 (6 bases). The TCR was taken from an adult with an advanced solid tumor such as melanoma, head and neck, liver or kidney cancer. The CDR3 DNA follows: TGTGCCAGCAGCTTAGGGGGGGCCTCAAATGAAAAACTGTTTTTT. It is translated as CASSLGGASNEKLFF.